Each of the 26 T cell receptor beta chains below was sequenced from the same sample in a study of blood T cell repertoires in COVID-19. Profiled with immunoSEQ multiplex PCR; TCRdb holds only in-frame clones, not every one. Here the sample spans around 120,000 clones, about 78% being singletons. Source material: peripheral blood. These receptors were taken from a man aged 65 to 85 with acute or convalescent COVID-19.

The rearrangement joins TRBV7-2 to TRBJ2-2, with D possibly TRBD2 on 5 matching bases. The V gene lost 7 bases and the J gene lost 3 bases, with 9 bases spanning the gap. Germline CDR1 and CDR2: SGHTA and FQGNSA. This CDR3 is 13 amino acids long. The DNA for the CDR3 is TGTGCCAGCATGAGGGATCACACCGGGGAGCTGTTTTTT. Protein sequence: CASMRDHTGELFF.

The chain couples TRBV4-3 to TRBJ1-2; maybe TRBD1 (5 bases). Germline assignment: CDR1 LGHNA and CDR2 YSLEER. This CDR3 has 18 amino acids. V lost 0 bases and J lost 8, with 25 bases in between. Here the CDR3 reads CASSQEWDYFGPSGGYTF. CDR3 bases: TGCGCCAGCAGCCAAGAGTGGGACTACTTCGGGCCCAGCGGCGGCTACACCTTC.

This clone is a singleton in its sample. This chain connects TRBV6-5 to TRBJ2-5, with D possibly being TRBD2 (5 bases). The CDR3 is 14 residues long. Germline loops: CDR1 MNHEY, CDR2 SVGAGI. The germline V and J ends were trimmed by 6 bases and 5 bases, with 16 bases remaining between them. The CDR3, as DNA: TGTGCCAGCAGCGGCGCCCGGACTGGGGAGACCCAGTACTTC. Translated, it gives CASSGARTGETQYF.

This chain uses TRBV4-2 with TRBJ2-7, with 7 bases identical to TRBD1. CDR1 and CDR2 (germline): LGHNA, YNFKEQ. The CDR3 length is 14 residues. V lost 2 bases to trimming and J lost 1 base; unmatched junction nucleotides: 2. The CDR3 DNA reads TGTGCCAGCAGCCAAAGGACAGGTTCCTACGAGCAGTACTTC. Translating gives CASSQRTGSYEQYF.

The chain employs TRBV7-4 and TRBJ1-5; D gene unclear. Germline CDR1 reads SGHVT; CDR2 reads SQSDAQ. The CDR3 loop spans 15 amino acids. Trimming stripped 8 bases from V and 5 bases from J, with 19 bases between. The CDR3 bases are TGTGCCAGCTCCTACCCAACGGCGGGCTATCAGCCCCAGCATTTT. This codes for CASSYPTAGYQPQHF.

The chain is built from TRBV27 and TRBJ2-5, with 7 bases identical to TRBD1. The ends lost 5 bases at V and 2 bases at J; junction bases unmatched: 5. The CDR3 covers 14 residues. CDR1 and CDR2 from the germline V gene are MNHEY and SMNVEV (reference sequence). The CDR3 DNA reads TGTGCCAGCAGTAGGGGACAGACTCAAGAGACCCAGTACTTC. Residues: CASSRGQTQETQYF.

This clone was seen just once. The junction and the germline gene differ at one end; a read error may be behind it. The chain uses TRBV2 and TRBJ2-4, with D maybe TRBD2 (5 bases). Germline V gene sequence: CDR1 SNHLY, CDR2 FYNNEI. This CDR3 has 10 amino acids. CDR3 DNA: TGTGCCAGCAGGGAGCCCGGGATGGACTTC. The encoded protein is CASREPGMDF.

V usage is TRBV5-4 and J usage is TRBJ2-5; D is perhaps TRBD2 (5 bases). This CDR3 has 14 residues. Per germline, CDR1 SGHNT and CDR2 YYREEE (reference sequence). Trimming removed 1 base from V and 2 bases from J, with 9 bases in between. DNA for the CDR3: TGTGCCAGCAGCTTGACTAGTGCGCAAGAGACCCAGTACTTC. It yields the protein CASSLTSAQETQYF.

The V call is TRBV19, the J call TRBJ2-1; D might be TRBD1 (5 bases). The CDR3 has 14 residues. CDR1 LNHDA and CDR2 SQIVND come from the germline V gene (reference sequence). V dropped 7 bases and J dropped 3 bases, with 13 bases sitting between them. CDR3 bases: TGTGCCAGTACCCCCCGCAGGGACTACAATGAGCAGTTCTTC. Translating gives CASTPRRDYNEQFF.

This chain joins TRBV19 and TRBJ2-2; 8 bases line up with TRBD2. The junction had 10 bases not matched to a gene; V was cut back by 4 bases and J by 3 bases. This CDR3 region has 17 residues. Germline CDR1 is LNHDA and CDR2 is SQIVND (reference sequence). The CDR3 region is CASSKLVSGGYTGELFF. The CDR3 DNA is TGTGCCAGTAGTAAGCTCGTAAGCGGGGGCTACACCGGGGAGCTGTTTTTT.

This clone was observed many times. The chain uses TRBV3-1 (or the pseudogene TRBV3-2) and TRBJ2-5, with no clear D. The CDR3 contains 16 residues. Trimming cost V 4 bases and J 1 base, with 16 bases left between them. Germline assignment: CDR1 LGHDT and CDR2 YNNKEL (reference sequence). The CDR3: CASSPLLYRVQETQYF. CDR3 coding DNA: TGTGCCAGCAGCCCCCTACTGTACCGAGTCCAAGAGACCCAGTACTTC.

In DNA form, the CDR3 reads TGTGCCAGCAGTTACAGGGGGATCAAGGGCGAGCAGTACTTC. Amino acid sequence: CASSYRGIKGEQYF. The V and J genes are TRBV6-5 and TRBJ2-7, with TRBD1 as a possible D gene (6 bases). The CDR3 consists of 14 residues. The germline V and J ends were trimmed by 2 bases and 6 bases, with 14 bases remaining between them. The germline V gene has CDR1 MNHEY and CDR2 SVGAGI.

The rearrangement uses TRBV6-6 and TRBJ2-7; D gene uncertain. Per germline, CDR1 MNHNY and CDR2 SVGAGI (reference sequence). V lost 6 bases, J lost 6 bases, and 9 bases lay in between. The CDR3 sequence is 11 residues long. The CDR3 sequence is CASSPLFEQYF. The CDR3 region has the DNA TGTGCCAGCAGCCCCCTCTTCGAGCAGTACTTC.

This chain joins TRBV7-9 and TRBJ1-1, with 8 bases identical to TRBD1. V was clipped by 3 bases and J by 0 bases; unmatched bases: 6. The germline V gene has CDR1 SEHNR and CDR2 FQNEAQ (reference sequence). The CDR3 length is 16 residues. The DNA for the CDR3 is TGTGCCAGCAGCTTTGACAGGGGCGCTTTGAACACTGAAGCTTTCTTT. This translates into CASSFDRGALNTEAFF.

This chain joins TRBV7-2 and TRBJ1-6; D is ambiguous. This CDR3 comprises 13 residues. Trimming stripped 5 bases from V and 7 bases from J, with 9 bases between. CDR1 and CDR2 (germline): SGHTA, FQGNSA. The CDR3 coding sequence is TGTGCCAGCAGCGCCCAGCGAAATTCACCCCTCCACTTT. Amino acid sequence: CASSAQRNSPLHF. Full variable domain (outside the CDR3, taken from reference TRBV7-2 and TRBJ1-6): GAGVSQSPSNKVTEKGKDVELRCDPISGHTALYWYRQSLGQGLEFLIYFQGNSAPDKSGLPSDRFSAERTGGSVSTLTIQRTQQEDSAVYLCASSAQRNSPLHFGNGTRLTVT.

The CDR3 loop reads CASSSRGGQPQHF. Written as DNA, the CDR3 is TGTGCCAGCAGCTCAAGAGGGGGTCAGCCCCAGCATTTT. This chain connects TRBV6-5 to TRBJ1-5; a possible D gene is TRBD1 (6 bases). The V gene lost 6 bases and the J gene lost 6 bases, with 12 bases spanning the gap. The CDR3 length is 13 residues. Germline values: CDR1 MNHEY, CDR2 SVGAGI.

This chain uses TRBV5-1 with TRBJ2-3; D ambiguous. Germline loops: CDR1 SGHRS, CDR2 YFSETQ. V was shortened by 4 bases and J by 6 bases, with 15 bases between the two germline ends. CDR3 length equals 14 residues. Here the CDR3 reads CASSPLPAGDTQYF. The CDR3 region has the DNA TGCGCCAGCAGCCCTCTACCCGCCGGGGATACGCAGTATTTT.

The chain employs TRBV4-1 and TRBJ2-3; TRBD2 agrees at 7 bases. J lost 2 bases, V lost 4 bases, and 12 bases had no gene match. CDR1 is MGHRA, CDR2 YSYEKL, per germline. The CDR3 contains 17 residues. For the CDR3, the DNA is TGCGCCAGCAGCCCGCGCCGGGCTAGCGGCCTCACAGATACGCAGTATTTT. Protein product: CASSPRRASGLTDTQYF.

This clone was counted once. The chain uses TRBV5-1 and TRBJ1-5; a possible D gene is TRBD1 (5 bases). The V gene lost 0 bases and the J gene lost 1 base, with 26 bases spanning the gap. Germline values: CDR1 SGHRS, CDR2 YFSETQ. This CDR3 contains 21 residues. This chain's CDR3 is CASSLENLTCGHKSSNQPQHF. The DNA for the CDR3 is TGCGCCAGCAGCTTGGAGAACCTAACCTGCGGACATAAATCCAGCAATCAGCCCCAGCATTTT.

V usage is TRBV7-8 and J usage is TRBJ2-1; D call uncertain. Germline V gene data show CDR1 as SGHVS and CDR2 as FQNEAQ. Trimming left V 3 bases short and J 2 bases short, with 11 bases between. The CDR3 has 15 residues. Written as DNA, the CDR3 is TGTGCCAGCAGCTTGGGCCCCGGCACCTACAATGAGCAGTTCTTC. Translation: CASSLGPGTYNEQFF.

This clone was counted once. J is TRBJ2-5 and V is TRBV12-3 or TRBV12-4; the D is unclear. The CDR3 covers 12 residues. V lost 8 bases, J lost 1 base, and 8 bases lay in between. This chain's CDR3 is CASGQAQETQYF. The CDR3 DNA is TGTGCCAGCGGGCAGGCCCAAGAGACCCAGTACTTC.

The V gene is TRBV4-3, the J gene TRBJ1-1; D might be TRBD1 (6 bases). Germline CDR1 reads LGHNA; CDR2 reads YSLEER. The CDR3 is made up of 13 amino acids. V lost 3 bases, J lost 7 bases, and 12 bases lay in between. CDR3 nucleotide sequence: TGCGCCAGCAGCCACCTGGGGGGGCTTGAAGCTTTCTTT. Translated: CASSHLGGLEAFF.

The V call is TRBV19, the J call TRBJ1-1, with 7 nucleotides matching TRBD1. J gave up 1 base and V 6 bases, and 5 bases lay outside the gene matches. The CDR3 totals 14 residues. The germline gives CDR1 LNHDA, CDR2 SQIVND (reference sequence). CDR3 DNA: TGTGCCAGTAGATGGGACAGCGAGAACACTGAAGCTTTCTTT. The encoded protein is CASRWDSENTEAFF.

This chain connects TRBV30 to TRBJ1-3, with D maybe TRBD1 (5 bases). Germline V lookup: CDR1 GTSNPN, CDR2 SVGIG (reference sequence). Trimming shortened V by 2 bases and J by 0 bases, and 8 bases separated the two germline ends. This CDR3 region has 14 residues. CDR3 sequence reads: CAWSRGSSGNTIYF. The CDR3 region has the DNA TGTGCCTGGAGTCGGGGGAGCTCTGGAAACACCATATATTTT.

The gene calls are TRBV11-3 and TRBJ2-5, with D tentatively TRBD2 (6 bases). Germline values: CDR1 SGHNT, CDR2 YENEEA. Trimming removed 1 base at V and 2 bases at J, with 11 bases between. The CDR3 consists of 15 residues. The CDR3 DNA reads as TGTGCCAGCAGCTTAGGGGGACTGCTACAAGAGACCCAGTACTTC. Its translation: CASSLGGLLQETQYF.

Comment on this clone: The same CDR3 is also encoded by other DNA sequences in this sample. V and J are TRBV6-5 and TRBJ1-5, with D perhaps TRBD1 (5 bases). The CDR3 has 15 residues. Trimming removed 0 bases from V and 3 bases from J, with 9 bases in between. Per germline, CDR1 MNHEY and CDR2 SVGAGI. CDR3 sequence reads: CASSYSRGVNQPQHF. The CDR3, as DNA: TGTGCCAGCAGTTACTCCCGGGGGGTCAATCAGCCCCAGCATTTT.